This T cell receptor beta chain was identified in a study of blood T cells in healthy people across ages (dated by TCRdb to between 2014 and 2016). Study-wide context: In model experiments, template switching captured roughly one uniquely barcoded TCR beta cDNA molecule for every two T cells. The study measured age-related changes in TCR beta repertoire diversity using deep sequencing normalized with unique cDNA molecular identifiers. The donors were split into four age groups: young (average 16 years), middle-aged (about 40), aged (more than 60) and long-lived (under 90). To avoid experimental bias, donors of different ages were distributed randomly across sequencing lanes. Two additional independent replicas of 1 million unique cDNA reads from the same blood draw were analyzed for two donors (one aged 18 to 29 and one aged 80 or older).

The germline V gene encodes CDR1 LGHDT and CDR2 YNNKEL (reference sequence). The CDR3 starts with the cysteine, ends with the phenylalanine, and has 12 residues. The sequence is cut down to CDR3 DNA, 36 bases in frame from base 1. V sheds 0 bases and J sheds 7 bases, leaving 6 bases between their ends. The donors were roughly 39 Caucasian individuals from Russia, aged roughly 6 to 100 years, who were systemically healthy. Ten milliliters of peripheral blood were drawn from each donor into EDTA-treated Vacutainer tubes. Ficoll-Paque density-gradient centrifugation was used to isolate PBMCs, with at least 6 million per sample. Total RNA was extracted from PBMCs with Trizol reagent, with at least 5 micrograms obtained per sample. Naive CD45RAhigh/CD27high T cell percentages were measured by flow cytometry on a PBMC aliquot from every donor. In this sample, this clonotype turned up a few times. Its specific antigen is unknown. Base qualities were left out, and no much larger clone turns up one base away.

The full study reports these points: As age increased, observed TCR beta diversity per million T cells dropped in a roughly linear way, and a significant reduction was already evident by age 40. The CMV infection status of donors was not known, potentially confounding age-related changes in expanded clonotypes. Compared with the aged group, the long-lived group had more naive CD4+ T cells, fewer expanded clones and increased TCR diversity, a pattern suggesting age selection. Bulk unsorted PBMC profiling prevented conclusive comparison of naive and antigen-experienced compartments. Estimates of total diversity based on one million sequenced T cells were considered lower bounds and underestimates. The percentage of naive T cells measured by flow cytometry correlated strongly with observed TCR beta diversity.

Library generation was performed with 5' RACE. Sequencing was carried out with an Illumina HiSeq 2500. A second PCR of about 6 to 11 cycles was performed with a sample-barcoded 5' primer and a J-beta primer mix. A template-switch 5' adaptor carrying 12 random nucleotides introduced a unique molecular identifier onto each TCR beta cDNA molecule. Each sample yielded at least 2.5 million CDR3-containing paired-end reads. The Mint cDNA synthesis kit, primed by a TRBC-specific oligonucleotide, was used to synthesize first-strand cDNA from all RNA. After uracil-DNA glycosylase treatment, a first 18-cycle PCR used universal primers M1SS and BC2_uni_R on all cDNA. In the authors' own workflow: For normalization, 1 million high-quality reads were randomly selected from each sample, with every read carrying a distinct molecular identifier. Instead of being binned into consensus sequences, reads with shared molecular identifiers were discarded. CDR3 identification, clonotype clustering and error correction used MiTCR with a Q25 quality threshold and the strictest error-elimination algorithm. A nonparametric unseen species model with Euler transformation was used to estimate a lower bound on total TCR beta diversity. TCRdb took the public reads, trimmed them with fastp at Q25, ran MiXCR for clone calling and kept in-frame beta chains. Each CDR3 protein gets just one entry, which takes the most common genes and DNA from the rows behind it. The authors' filters were not applied to this entry. The sample has 700,000 to 950,000 distinct CDR3 sequences on record, nearly 60% of them singletons. The biggest ten clones account for 20% to 25% of the sample.

Specimen: blood. The V and J genes are TRBV3-1 and TRBJ1-1, with the D gene not confidently named. The TCR originated in a man aged 30-40 years in good health. In nucleotide form, the sequence is TGTGCCAGCAGCCAAGATAGCCGTGAAGCTTTCTTT. It is translated as CASSQDSREAFF.